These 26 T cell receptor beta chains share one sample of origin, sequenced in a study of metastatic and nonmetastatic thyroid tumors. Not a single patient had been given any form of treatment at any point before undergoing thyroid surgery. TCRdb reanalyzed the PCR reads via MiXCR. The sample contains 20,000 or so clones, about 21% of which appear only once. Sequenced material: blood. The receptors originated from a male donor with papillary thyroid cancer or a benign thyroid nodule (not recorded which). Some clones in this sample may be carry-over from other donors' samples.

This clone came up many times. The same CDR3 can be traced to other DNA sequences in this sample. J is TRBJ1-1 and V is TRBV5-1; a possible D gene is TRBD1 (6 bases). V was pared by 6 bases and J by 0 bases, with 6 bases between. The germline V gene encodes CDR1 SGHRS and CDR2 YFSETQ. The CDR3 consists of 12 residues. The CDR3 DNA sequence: TGCGCCAGCAAGGGGGTGAACACTGAAGCTTTCTTT. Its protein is CASKGVNTEAFF.

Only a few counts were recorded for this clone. CDR3 bases: TGTGCCAGCAGTCCCGACAGGGGAGGCACCGGGGAGCTGTTTTTT. Its translation is CASSPDRGGTGELFF. The chain couples TRBV6-4 to TRBJ2-2; TRBD1 agrees at 8 bases. V was pared by 5 bases and J by 4 bases, with 6 bases of the junction left unmatched. Looked up from germline, CDR1 is MRHNA and CDR2 is SNTAGT. CDR3 size: 15 residues.

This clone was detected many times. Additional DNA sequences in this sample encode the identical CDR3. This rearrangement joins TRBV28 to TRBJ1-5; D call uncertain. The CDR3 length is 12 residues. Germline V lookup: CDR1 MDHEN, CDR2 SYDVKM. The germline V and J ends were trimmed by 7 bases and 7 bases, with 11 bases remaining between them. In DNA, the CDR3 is TGTGCCAGCACCATTTCAGGACAGCCCCAGCATTTT. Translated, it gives CASTISGQPQHF.

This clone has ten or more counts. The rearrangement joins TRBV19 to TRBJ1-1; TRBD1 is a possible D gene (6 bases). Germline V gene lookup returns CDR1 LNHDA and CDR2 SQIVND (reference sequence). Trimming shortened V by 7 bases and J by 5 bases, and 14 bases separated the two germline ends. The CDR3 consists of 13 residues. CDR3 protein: CASMAGVGTEAFF. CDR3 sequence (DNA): TGTGCCAGTATGGCAGGGGTTGGAACTGAAGCTTTCTTT.

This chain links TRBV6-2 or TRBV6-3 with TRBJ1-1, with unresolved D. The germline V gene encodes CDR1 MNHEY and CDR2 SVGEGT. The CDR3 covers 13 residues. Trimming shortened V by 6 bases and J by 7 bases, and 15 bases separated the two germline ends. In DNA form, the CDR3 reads TGTGCCAGCAGATTTTACTGGGGATTTGAAGCTTTCTTT. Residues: CASRFYWGFEAFF.

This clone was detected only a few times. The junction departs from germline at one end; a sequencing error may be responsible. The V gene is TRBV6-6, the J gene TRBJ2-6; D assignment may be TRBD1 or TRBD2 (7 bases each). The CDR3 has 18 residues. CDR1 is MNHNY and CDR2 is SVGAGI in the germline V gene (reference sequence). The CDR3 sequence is CASSTQGGAVSGANVLTF. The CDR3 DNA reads TGCGCCAGCAGCACTCAGGGGGGGGCGGTCTCTGGGGCCAACGTCCTGACTTTC.

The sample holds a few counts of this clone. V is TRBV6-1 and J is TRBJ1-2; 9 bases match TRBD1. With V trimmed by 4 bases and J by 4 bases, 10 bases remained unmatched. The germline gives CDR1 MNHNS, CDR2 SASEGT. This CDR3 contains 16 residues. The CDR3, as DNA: TGTGCCAGCAGTGGAACCGGGACAGGGACTTTCTATGGCTACACCTTC. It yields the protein CASSGTGTGTFYGYTF.

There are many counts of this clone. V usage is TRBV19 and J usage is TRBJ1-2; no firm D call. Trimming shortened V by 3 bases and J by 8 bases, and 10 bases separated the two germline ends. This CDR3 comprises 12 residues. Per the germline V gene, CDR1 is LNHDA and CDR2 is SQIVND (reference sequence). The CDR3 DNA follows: TGTGCCAGTAGTATTCTCTTGGGAGGCTACACCTTC. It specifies CASSILLGGYTF.

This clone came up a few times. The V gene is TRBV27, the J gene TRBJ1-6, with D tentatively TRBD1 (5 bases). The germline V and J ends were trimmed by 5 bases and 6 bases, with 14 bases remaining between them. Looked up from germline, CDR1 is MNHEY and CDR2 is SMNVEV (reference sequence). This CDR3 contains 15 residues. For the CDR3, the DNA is TGTGCCAGCAGTGCCACCGGGACGGGTAATTCACCCCTCCACTTT. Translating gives CASSATGTGNSPLHF.

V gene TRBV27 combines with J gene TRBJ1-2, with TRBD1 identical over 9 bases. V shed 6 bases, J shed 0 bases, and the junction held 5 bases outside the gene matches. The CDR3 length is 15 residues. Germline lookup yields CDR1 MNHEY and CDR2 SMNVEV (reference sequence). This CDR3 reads CASRYGTGPNYGYTF. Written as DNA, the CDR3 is TGTGCCAGCAGGTATGGGACAGGGCCTAACTATGGCTACACCTTC.

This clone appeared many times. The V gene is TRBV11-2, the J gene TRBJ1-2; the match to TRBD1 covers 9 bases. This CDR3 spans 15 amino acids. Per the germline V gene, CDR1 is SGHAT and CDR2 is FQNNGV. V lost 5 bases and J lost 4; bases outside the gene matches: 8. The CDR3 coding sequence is TGTGCCAGCAGCCTTACAGGGGGCGGTGGCTATGGCTACACCTTC. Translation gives CASSLTGGGGYGYTF.

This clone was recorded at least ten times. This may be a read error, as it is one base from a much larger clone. CDR3 DNA: TGTGCCAGCAGTTCGAGAAGCCGGTCCCCGAACACTGAAGCTCTCTTT. The encoded protein is CASSSRSRSPNTEALF. The chain has TRBV6-5 and TRBJ1-1; D unresolved. The CDR3 extends over 16 amino acids. Germline-derived CDR1 and CDR2 are MNHEY and SVGAGI.

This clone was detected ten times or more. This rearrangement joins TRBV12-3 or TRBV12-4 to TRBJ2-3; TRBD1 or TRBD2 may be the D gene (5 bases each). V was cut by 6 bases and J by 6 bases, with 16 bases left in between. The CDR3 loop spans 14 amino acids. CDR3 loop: CASSTTRGRDTQYF. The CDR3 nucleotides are TGTGCCAGCAGCACCACACGGGGCCGTGATACGCAGTATTTT.

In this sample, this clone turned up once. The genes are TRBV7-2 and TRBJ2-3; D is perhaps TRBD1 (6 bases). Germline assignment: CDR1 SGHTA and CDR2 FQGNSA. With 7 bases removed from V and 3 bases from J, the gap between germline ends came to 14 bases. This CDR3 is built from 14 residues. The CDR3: CASTIQGPTDTQYF. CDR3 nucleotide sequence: TGTGCCAGCACTATACAGGGTCCGACAGATACGCAGTATTTT.

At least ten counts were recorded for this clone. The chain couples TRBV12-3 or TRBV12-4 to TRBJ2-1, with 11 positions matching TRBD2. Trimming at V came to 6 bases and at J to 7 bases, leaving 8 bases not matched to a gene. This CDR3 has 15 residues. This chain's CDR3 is CASSELAGEDNEQFF. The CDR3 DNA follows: TGTGCCAGCAGCGAACTAGCGGGAGAGGATAATGAGCAGTTCTTC.

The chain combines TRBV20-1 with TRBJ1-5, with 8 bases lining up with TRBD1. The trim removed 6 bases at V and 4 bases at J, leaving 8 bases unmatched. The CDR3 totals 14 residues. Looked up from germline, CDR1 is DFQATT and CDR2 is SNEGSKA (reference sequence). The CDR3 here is CSARGQALNQPQHF. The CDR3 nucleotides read TGCAGTGCGCGGGGACAGGCACTTAATCAGCCCCAGCATTTT.

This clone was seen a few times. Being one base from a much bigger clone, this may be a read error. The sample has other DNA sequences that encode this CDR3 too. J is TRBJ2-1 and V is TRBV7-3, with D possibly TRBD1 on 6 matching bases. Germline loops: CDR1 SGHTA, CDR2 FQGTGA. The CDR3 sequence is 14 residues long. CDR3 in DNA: TGTGCCAGCAGCTTAGCTAGGGGGTTCCATGAGCAGTTCTTT. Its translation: CASSLARGFHEQFF.

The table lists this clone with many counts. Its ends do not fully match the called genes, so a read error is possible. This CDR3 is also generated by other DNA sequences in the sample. Here the CDR3 DNA reads TGCGCCAGCAGCCAAGAAGGGACAGGGTACACTGAAGCCTTCTTT. It translates to CASSQEGTGYTEAFF. The chain uses TRBV4-1 and TRBJ1-1; 9 nucleotides line up with TRBD1. Germline CDR1 MGHRA, CDR2 YSYEKL. The CDR3 covers 15 residues.

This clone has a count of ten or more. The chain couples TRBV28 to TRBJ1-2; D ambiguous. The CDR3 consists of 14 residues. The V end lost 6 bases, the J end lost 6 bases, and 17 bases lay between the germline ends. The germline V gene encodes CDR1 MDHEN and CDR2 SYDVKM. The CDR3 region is CASRPPGWGDGYTF. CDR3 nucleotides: TGTGCCAGCAGGCCCCCTGGGTGGGGTGATGGCTACACCTTC.

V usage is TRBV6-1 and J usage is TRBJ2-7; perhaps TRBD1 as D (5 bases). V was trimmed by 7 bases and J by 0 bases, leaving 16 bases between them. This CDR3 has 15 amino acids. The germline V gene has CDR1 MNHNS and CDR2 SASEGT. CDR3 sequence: CASTLSIDSSYEQYF. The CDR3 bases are TGTGCCAGCACTCTATCCATTGACAGCTCCTACGAGCAGTACTTC.

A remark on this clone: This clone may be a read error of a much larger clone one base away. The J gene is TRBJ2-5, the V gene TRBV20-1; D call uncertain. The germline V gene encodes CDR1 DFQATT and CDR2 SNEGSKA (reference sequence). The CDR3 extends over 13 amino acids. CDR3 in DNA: TGCAGTGCTGGAGCGCTGGCACAAGAGACCCATTACTTC. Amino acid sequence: CSAGALAQETHYF.

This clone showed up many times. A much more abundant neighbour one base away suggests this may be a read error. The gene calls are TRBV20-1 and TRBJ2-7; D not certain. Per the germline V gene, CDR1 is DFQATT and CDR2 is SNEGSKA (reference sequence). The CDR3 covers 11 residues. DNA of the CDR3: TGCAGTGCTAGGCCAGTCTACGAGCGGTACTTC. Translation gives CSARPVYERYF.

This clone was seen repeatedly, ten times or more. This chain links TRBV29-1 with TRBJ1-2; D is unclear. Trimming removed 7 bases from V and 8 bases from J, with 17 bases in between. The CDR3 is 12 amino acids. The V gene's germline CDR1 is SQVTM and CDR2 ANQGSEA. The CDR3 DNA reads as TGCAGCGCCTCAACGGACCCCTGGGGCTACACCTTC. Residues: CSASTDPWGYTF.

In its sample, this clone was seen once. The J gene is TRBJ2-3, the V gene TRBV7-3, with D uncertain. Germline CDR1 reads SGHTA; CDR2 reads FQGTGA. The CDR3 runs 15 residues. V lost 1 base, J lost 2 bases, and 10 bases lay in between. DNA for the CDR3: TGTGCCAGCAGCTTAATAGGACCCAACACAGATACGCAGTATTTT. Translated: CASSLIGPNTDTQYF.

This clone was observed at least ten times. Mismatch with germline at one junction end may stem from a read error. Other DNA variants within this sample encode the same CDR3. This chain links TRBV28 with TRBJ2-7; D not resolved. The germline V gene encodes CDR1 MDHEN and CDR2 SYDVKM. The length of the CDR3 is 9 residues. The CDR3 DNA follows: TGCACCCCCGGGTGCGAGCAGTACTTC. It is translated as CTPGCEQYF.

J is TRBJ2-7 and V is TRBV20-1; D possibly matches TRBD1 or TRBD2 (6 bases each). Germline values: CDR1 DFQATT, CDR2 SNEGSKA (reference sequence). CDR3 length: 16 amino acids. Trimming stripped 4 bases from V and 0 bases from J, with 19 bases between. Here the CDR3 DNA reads TGCAGTGCTATGGGGGCGGAGGGGCTGTTCTCCTACGAGCAGTACTTC. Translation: CSAMGAEGLFSYEQYF.